These 19 T cell receptor beta chains were sequenced from one sample in a study of cytomegalovirus exposure and HLA in healthy donors. Only in-frame clones appear in the TCRdb table, and some are missing; sequencing was by immunoSEQ multiplex PCR. The sample has a few hundred thousand clones, approximately 80% seen once; the top ten hold around an eighth. Sample: PBMCs. The receptor source for this set is a woman in her 30s in good health and CMV-seropositive.

The chain recombines TRBV28 with TRBJ1-2, with D possibly TRBD1 on 5 matching bases. CDR1 MDHEN and CDR2 SYDVKM come from the germline V gene. This CDR3 has 12 residues. Trimming shortened V by 4 bases and J by 6 bases, and 9 bases separated the two germline ends. CDR3 protein: CASSSGANGYTF. In nucleotides, the CDR3 is TGTGCCAGCAGTTCCGGGGCTAATGGCTACACCTTC.

This clone was observed a single time. The chain combines TRBV6-6 with TRBJ2-1; TRBD2 is a possible D gene (6 bases). The CDR3 contains 16 residues. V was trimmed by 7 bases and J by 0 bases, leaving 16 bases between them. Looked up from germline, CDR1 is MNHNY and CDR2 is SVGAGI (reference sequence). The DNA for the CDR3 is TGTGCCAGCACTCCTGGACGCGGGAACTCCTACAATGAGCAGTTCTTC. Protein sequence: CASTPGRGNSYNEQFF.

The rearrangement joins TRBV9 to TRBJ2-5, with a tentative D call TRBD1 (6 bases). CDR1 and CDR2 from the germline V gene are SGDLS and YYNGEE. This CDR3 is 15 amino acids long. V was trimmed by 4 bases and J by 2 bases, leaving 15 bases between them. The CDR3 bases are TGTGCCAGCAGCCCGGCCGGGACACTACAAGAGACCCAGTACTTC. As protein: CASSPAGTLQETQYF.

The chain combines TRBV27 with TRBJ2-1; 9 nucleotides line up with TRBD2. The CDR3 totals 13 residues. The V and J ends lost 9 bases and 4 bases, in that order; junction bases with no gene match: 4. Germline V gives CDR1 MNHEY, CDR2 SMNVEV (reference sequence). The CDR3 bases are TGTGCCAGTAGGCTAGCGGGGTACAATGAGCAGTTCTTC. This encodes CASRLAGYNEQFF.

The V call is TRBV28, the J call TRBJ2-1; 7 bases line up with TRBD2. The CDR3 length is 15 residues. Germline V gives CDR1 MDHEN, CDR2 SYDVKM. Unmatched junction bases numbered 10, after V lost 3 bases and J lost 8 bases. CDR3 DNA: TGTGCCAGCAGTTTCAGTGGCGGGAGTCTCGATGAGCAGTTCTTC. Protein: CASSFSGGSLDEQFF. The full variable domain, its missing parts supplied by reference TRBV28 and TRBJ2-1, is DVKVTQSSRYLVKRTGEKVFLECVQDMDHENMFWYRQDPGLGLRLIYFSYDVKMKEKGDIPEGYSVSREKKERFSLILESASTNQTSMYLCASSFSGGSLDEQFFGPGTRLTVL.

This clone has a single count. The chain uses TRBV28 and TRBJ1-1; D uncertain. Germline V lookup: CDR1 MDHEN, CDR2 SYDVKM. CDR3 length: 11 amino acids. The V and J ends lost 10 bases and 9 bases respectively, with 15 bases between them. CDR3 region: CATESVTKAFF. The CDR3 DNA is TGTGCCACCGAGTCGGTGACAAAAGCTTTCTTT.

This chain connects TRBV10-1 to TRBJ2-3; no clear D. The ends were cut back, 3 bases at V and 3 bases at J, with 13 bases in the middle. The length of the CDR3 is 15 residues. In germline, CDR1 is WNHNN, CDR2 SYGVQD (reference sequence). The CDR3 coding sequence is TGCGCCAGCAGTGATCAACTAATCGGGACAGATACGCAGTATTTT. Protein product: CASSDQLIGTDTQYF.

This clone was found a few times. V is TRBV27 and J is TRBJ1-5, with TRBD1 identical over 8 bases. This CDR3 is 14 amino acids long. The V gene's germline CDR1 is MNHEY and CDR2 SMNVEV (reference sequence). Trimming cost V 6 bases and J 4 bases; bases outside gene matches: 5. The CDR3 reads CASRDGQGNQPQHF. The CDR3 DNA sequence: TGTGCCAGCAGAGACGGACAGGGTAATCAGCCCCAGCATTTT.

Only one count was recorded for this clone. The rearrangement uses TRBV9 and TRBJ2-1; D is unclear. V lost 3 bases, J lost 0 bases, and 13 bases lay in between. The CDR3 is 16 amino acids. Germline-derived CDR1 and CDR2 are SGDLS and YYNGEE. The CDR3 sequence: CASSAQFSSSYNEQFF. The CDR3 region has the DNA TGTGCCAGCAGCGCCCAATTTAGCAGCTCCTACAATGAGCAGTTCTTC.

The V and J genes are TRBV5-1 and TRBJ1-1; no firm D call. The CDR3 is 14 amino acids. The V end was cut by 2 bases, the J end by 1 base, with 9 bases between. Germline values: CDR1 SGHRS, CDR2 YFSETQ. The CDR3, as DNA: TGCGCCAGCAGCTTTGGCCCCCCGAACACTGAAGCTTTCTTT. It yields the protein CASSFGPPNTEAFF.

J is TRBJ2-1 and V is TRBV30; no reliable D call. Germline CDR1 is GTSNPN and CDR2 is SVGIG (reference sequence). This CDR3 is built from 12 residues. V shed 5 bases and J shed 4 bases, with 9 bases lying between them. CDR3 sequence reads: CAWGGEYNEQFF. CDR3 nucleotides: TGTGCCTGGGGCGGAGAATACAATGAGCAGTTCTTC.

The CDR3 here is CASGGTEAFF. DNA of the CDR3: TGTGCCAGTGGGGGGACTGAAGCTTTCTTT. This chain uses TRBV7-8 with TRBJ1-1; D is possibly TRBD1 (5 bases). V lost 9 bases and J 5 bases, leaving 7 bases between the germline ends. Germline V CDR1 and CDR2: SGHVS, FQNEAQ. The CDR3 is 10 residues long.

The chain links TRBV29-1 to TRBJ2-3; D uncertain. Germline-derived CDR1 and CDR2 are SQVTM and ANQGSEA. This CDR3 has 15 residues. V was clipped by 4 bases and J by 0 bases, with 14 bases between them. DNA for the CDR3: TGCAGCGTTGTGGGCAGCTCACCTAGCACAGATACGCAGTATTTT. Its protein is CSVVGSSPSTDTQYF.

The CDR3 DNA follows: TGTGCCAGCTCAACGTCGGACAGTGCAACTAATGAAAAACTGTTTTTT. It translates to CASSTSDSATNEKLFF. The chain carries TRBV18 and TRBJ1-4; TRBD1 might be the D (6 bases). CDR3 size: 16 residues. V lost 5 bases and J lost 0, with 13 bases in between. Germline CDR1 is KGHSH and CDR2 is LQKENI.

The J gene is TRBJ2-5, the V gene TRBV28; D may be TRBD2 (6 bases). Trimming stripped 6 bases from V and 5 bases from J, with 13 bases between. The V gene's germline CDR1 is MDHEN and CDR2 SYDVKM. CDR3 length: 13 amino acids. CDR3 in DNA: TGTGCCAGCAGCCCCTCTGGGGGGGAGACCCAGTACTTC. Protein sequence: CASSPSGGETQYF.

V gene TRBV27 combines with J gene TRBJ1-1, with D uncertain. The CDR3 is 13 amino acids. Germline values: CDR1 MNHEY, CDR2 SMNVEV (reference sequence). V was cut by 3 bases and J by 3 bases, with 8 bases left in between. As DNA, the CDR3 is TGTGCCAGCAGTTTGAAGAGCTACACTGAAGCTTTCTTT. Translated: CASSLKSYTEAFF.

The genes are TRBV4-1 and TRBJ1-2; a possible D gene is TRBD1 (6 bases). CDR3 length: 14 amino acids. Trimming took off 1 base at V and 7 bases at J, with 13 bases between the two ends. Germline loops: CDR1 MGHRA, CDR2 YSYEKL. CDR3 protein: CASSQAGVGGGYTF. As DNA, the CDR3 is TGCGCCAGCAGCCAAGCAGGGGTGGGTGGTGGCTACACCTTC.

The chain has TRBV19 and TRBJ2-5; D uncertain. The germline V gene has CDR1 LNHDA and CDR2 SQIVND (reference sequence). Trimming stripped 7 bases from V and 0 bases from J, with 6 bases between. This CDR3 has 12 residues. CDR3: CASIEDQETQYF. The DNA for the CDR3 is TGTGCCAGTATTGAGGACCAAGAGACCCAGTACTTC.

The gene calls are TRBV4-2 and TRBJ1-5, with no clear D. The CDR3 is made up of 14 amino acids. In germline, CDR1 is LGHNA, CDR2 YNFKEQ. V lost 1 base, J lost 2 bases, and 6 bases lay in between. CDR3 in DNA: TGTGCCAGCAGCCAAGGTCTGGGCAATCAGCCCCAGCATTTT. This gives the protein CASSQGLGNQPQHF.